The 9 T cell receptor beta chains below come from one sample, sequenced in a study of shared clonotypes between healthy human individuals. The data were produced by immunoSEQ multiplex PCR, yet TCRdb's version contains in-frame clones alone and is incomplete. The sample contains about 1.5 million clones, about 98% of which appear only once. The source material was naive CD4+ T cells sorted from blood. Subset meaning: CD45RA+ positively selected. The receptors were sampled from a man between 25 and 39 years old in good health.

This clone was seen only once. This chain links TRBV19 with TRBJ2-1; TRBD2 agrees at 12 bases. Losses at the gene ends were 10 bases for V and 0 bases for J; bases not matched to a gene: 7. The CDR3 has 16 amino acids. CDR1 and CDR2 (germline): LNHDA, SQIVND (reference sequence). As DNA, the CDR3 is TGTGCCACTAGCGGGAGGGGAGGGTACTCCTACAATGAGCAGTTCTTC. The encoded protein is CATSGRGGYSYNEQFF.

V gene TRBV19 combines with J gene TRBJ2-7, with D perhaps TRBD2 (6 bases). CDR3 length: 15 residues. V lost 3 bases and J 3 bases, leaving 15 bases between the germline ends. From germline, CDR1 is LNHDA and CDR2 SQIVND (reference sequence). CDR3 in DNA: TGTGCCAGTAGTATTAAAGAGGCGGGAAGCTACGAGCAGTACTTC. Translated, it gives CASSIKEAGSYEQYF.

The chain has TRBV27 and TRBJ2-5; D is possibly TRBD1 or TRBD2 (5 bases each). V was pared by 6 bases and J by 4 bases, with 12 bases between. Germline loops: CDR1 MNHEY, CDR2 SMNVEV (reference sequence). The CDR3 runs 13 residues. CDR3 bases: TGTGCCAGCAGACGGGACCCCGCAGAGACCCAGTACTTC. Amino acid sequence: CASRRDPAETQYF.

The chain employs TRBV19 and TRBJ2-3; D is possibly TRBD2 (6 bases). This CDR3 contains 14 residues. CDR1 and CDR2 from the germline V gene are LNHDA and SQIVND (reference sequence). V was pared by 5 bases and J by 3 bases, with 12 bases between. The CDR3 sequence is CASSPVGGTDTQYF. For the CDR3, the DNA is TGTGCCAGTAGTCCCGTGGGAGGAACAGATACGCAGTATTTT.

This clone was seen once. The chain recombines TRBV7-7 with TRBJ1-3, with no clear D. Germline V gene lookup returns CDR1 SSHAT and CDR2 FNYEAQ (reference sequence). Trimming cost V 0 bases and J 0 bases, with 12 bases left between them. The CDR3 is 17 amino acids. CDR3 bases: TGTGCCAGCAGCTTAGCGGCTCCAGGAAGCTCTGGAAACACCATATATTTT. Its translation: CASSLAAPGSSGNTIYF.

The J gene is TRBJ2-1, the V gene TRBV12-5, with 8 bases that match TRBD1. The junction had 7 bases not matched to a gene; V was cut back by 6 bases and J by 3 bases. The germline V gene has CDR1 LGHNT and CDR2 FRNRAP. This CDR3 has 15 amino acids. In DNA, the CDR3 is TGTGCTAGTGGCTTTACAGGGGGAGACTACAATGAGCAGTTCTTC. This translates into CASGFTGGDYNEQFF.

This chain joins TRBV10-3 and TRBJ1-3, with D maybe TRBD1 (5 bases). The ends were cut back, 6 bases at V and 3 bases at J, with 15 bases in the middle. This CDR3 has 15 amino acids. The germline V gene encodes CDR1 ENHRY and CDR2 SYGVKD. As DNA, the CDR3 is TGTGCCATCAGGGACATGGGGTCAGATGGAAACACCATATATTTT. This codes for CAIRDMGSDGNTIYF.

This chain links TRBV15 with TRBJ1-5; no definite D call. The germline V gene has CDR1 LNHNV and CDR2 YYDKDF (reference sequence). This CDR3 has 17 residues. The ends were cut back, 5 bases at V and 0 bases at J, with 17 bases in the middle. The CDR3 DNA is TGTGCCACCAGCCTGAATGGGGAGATAGATAGCAATCAGCCCCAGCATTTT. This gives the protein CATSLNGEIDSNQPQHF.

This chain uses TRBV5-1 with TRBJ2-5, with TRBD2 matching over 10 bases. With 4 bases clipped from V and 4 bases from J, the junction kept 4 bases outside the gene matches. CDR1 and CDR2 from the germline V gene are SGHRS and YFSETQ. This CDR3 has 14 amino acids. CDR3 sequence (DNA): TGCGCCAGCAGCGATACTAGCGGGACAGAGACCCAGTACTTC. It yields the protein CASSDTSGTETQYF.